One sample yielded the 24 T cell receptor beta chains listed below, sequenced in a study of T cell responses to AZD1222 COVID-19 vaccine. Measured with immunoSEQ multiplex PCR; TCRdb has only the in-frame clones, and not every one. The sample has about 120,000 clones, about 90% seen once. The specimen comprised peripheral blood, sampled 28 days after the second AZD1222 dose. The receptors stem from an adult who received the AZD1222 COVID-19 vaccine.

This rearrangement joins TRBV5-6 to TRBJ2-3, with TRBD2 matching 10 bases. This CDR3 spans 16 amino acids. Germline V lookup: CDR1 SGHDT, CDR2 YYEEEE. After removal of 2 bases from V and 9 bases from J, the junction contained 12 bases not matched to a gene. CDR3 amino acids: CASSFLAGERGGTQYF. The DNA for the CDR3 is TGTGCCAGCAGCTTTCTAGCGGGAGAGAGGGGTGGCACGCAGTATTTT.

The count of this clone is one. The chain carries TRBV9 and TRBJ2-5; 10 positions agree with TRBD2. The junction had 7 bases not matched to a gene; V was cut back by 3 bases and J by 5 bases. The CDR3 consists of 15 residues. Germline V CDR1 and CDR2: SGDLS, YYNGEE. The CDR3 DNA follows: TGTGCCAGCAGCGGAAGCGGGAGGGCCGTTGAGACCCAGTACTTC. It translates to CASSGSGRAVETQYF.

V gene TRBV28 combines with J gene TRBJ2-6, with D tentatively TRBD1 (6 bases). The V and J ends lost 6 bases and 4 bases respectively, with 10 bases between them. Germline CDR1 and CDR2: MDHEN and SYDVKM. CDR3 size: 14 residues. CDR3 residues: CASSRGFGANVLTF. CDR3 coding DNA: TGTGCCAGCAGCAGGGGTTTCGGGGCCAACGTCCTGACTTTC.

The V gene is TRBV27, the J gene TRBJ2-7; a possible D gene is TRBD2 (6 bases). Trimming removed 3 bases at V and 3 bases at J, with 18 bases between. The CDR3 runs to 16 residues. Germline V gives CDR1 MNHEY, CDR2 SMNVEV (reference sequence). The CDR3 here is CASSLRIAGNNYEQYF. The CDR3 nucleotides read TGTGCCAGCAGTTTGCGTATTGCGGGGAACAACTACGAGCAGTACTTC.

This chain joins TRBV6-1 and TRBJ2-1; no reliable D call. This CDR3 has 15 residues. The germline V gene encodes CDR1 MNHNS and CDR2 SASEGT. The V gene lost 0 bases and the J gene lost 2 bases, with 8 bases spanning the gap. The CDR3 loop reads CASSEAPVAYNEQFF. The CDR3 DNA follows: TGTGCCAGCAGTGAAGCCCCCGTAGCCTACAATGAGCAGTTCTTC.

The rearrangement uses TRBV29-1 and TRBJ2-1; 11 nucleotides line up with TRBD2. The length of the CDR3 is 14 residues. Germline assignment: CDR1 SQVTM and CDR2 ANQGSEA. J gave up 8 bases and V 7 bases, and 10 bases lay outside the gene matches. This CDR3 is CSGLTSGRGYEQFF. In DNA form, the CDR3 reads TGCAGCGGTTTAACTAGCGGGAGAGGCTATGAGCAGTTCTTC.

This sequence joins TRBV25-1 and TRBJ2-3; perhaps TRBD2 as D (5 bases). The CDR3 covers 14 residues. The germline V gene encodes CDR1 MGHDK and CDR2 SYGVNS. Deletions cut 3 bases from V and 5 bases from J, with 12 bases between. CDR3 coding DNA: TGTGCCAGCAGTGAGCCCGGGAACTTAGATACGCAGTATTTT. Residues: CASSEPGNLDTQYF.

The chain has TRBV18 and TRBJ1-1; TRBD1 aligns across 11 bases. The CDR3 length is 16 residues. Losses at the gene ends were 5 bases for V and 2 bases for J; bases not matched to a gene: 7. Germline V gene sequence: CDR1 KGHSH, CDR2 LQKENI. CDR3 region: CASSSRTGGSNTEAFF. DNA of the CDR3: TGTGCCAGCTCATCTAGGACAGGGGGCAGCAACACTGAAGCTTTCTTT. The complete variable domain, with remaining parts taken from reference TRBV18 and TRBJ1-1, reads NAGVMQNPRHLVRRRGQEARLRCSPMKGHSHVYWYRQLPEEGLKFMVYLQKENIIDESGMPKERFSAEFPKEGPSILRIQQVVRGDSAAYFCASSSRTGGSNTEAFFGQGTRLTVV.

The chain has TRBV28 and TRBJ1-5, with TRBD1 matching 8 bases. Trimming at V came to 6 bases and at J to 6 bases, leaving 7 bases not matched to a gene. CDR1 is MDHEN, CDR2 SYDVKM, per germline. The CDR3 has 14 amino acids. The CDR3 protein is CASSRGQGVQPQHF. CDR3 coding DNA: TGTGCCAGCAGCCGAGGACAGGGCGTTCAGCCCCAGCATTTT.

CDR3 sequence: CASSFYSGHTGELFF. CDR3 DNA: TGCGCCAGCAGCTTCTATAGCGGACACACCGGGGAGCTGTTTTTT. The genes are TRBV5-1 and TRBJ2-2; possibly TRBD2 for D (6 bases). This CDR3 comprises 15 residues. V lost 2 bases, J lost 3 bases, and 11 bases lay in between. Germline V lookup: CDR1 SGHRS, CDR2 YFSETQ.

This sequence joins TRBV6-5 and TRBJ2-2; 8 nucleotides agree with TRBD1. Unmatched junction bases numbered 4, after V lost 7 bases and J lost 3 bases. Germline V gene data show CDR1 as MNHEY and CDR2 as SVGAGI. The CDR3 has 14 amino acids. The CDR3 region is CASTPGQDTGELFF. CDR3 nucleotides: TGTGCCAGCACCCCGGGACAGGACACCGGGGAGCTGTTTTTT.

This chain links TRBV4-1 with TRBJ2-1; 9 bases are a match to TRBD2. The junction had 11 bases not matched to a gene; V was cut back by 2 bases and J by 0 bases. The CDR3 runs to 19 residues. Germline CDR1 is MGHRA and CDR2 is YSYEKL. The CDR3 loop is CASSQPQPGLALSYNEQFF. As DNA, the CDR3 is TGCGCCAGCAGCCAACCGCAGCCGGGACTAGCCCTCTCCTACAATGAGCAGTTCTTC.

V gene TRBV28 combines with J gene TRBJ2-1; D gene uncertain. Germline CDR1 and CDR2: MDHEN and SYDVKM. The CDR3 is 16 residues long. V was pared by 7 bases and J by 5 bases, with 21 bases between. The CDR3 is CASTRLLLEGHNEQFF. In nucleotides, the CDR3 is TGTGCCAGCACTCGATTACTTCTGGAAGGTCACAATGAGCAGTTCTTC. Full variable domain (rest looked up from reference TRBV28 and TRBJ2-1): DVKVTQSSRYLVKRTGEKVFLECVQDMDHENMFWYRQDPGLGLRLIYFSYDVKMKEKGDIPEGYSVSREKKERFSLILESASTNQTSMYLCASTRLLLEGHNEQFFGPGTRLTVL.

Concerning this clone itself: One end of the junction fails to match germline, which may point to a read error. CDR3 region: CASSLAGAPIQYF. The DNA of the CDR3 is TGTGCCAGCAGCCTAGCGGGAGCACCCATTCAGTACTTC. The chain links TRBV7-9 to TRBJ2-4; 10 bases map to TRBD2. The CDR3 runs 13 residues. Germline values: CDR1 SEHNR, CDR2 FQNEAQ (reference sequence). The full variable domain, in which reference TRBV7-9 and TRBJ2-4 provide the parts outside the CDR3, is DTGVSQNPRHKITKRGQNVTFRCDPISEHNRLYWYRQTLGQGPEFLTYFQNEAQLEKSRLLSDRFSAERPKGSFSTLEIQRTEQGDSAMYLCASSLAGAPIQYFGAGTRLSVL.

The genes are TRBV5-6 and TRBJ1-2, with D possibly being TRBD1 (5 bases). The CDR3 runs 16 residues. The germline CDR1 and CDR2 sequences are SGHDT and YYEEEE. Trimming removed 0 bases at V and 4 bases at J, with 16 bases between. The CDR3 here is CASSLETRGVAYGYTF. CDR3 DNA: TGTGCCAGCAGCTTGGAGACCCGGGGGGTCGCCTATGGCTACACCTTC. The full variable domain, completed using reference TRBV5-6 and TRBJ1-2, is DAGVTQSPTHLIKTRGQQVTLRCSPKSGHDTVSWYQQALGQGPQFIFQYYEEEERQRGNFPDRFSGHQFPNYSSELNVNALLLGDSALYLCASSLETRGVAYGYTFGSGTRLTVV.

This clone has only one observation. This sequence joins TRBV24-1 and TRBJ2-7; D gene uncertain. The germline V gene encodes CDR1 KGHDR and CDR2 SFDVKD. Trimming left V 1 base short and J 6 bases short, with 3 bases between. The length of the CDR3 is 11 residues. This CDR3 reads CATSDFGEQYF. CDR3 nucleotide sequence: TGTGCCACCAGTGATTTCGGCGAGCAGTACTTC.

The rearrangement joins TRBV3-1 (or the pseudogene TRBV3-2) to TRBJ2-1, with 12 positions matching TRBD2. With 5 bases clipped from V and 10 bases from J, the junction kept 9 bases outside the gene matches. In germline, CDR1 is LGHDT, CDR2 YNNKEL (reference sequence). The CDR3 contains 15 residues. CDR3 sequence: CASSDLAGGGQEQFF. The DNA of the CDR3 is TGTGCCAGCAGCGACCTAGCGGGAGGGGGTCAAGAGCAGTTCTTC.

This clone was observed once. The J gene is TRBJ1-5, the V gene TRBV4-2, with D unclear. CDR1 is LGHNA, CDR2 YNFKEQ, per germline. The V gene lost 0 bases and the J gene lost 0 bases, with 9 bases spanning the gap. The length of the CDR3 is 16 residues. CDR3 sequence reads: CASSQEIGISNQPQHF. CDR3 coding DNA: TGTGCCAGCAGCCAAGAAATAGGGATTAGCAATCAGCCCCAGCATTTT.

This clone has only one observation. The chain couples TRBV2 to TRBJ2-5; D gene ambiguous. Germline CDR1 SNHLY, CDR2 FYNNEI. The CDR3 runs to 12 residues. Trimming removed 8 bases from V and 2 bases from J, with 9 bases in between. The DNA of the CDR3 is TGTGCCAGCGTTGGCATTCAAGAGACCCAGTACTTC. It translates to CASVGIQETQYF.

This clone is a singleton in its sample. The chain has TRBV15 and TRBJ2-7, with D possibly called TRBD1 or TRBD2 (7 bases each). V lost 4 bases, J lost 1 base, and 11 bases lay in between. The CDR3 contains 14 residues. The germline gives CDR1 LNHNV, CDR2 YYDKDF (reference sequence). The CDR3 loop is CATSNRGLSYEQYF. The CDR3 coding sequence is TGTGCCACCAGCAACAGGGGACTATCCTACGAGCAGTACTTC.

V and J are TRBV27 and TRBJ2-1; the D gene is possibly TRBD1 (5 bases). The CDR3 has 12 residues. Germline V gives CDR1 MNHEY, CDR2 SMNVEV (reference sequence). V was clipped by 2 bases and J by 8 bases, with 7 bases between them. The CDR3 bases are TGTGCCAGCAGTTTAAACAGGCATGAGCAGTTCTTC. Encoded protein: CASSLNRHEQFF.

CDR3 amino acids: CASSLALGTGVYGYTF. CDR3 coding DNA: TGTGCCAGCAGCTTAGCGTTGGGGACAGGGGTCTATGGCTACACCTTC. This sequence joins TRBV7-6 and TRBJ1-2; 10 positions agree with TRBD1. This CDR3 region has 16 residues. V dropped 0 bases and J dropped 4; count of bases not matched to a gene: 5. Germline values: CDR1 SGHVS, CDR2 FNYEAQ.

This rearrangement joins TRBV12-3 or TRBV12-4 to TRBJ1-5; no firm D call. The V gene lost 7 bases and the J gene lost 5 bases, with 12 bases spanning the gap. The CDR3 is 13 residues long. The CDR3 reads CASTLTRYQPQHF. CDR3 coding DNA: TGTGCCAGCACTCTTACCCGATATCAGCCCCAGCATTTT.

CDR3 sequence (DNA): TGTGCCAGCTCACCAGGGGGTCGGCGAGACTATGGCTACACCTTC. Its translation is CASSPGGRRDYGYTF. The rearrangement joins TRBV18 to TRBJ1-2; maybe TRBD1 (5 bases). Trimming removed 2 bases at V and 3 bases at J, with 13 bases between. CDR3 length equals 15 residues. Germline CDR1 is KGHSH and CDR2 is LQKENI.